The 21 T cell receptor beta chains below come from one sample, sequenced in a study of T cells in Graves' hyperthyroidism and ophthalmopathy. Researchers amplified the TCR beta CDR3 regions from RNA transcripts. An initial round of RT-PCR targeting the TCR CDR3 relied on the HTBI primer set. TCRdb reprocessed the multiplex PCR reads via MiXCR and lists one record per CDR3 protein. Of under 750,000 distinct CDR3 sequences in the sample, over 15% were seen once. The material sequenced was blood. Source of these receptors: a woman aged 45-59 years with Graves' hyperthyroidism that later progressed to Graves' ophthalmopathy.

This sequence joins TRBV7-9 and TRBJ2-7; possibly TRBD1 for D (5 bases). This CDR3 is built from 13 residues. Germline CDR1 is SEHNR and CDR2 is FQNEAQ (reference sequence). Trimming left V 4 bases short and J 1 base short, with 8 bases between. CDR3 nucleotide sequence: TGTGCCAGCAGCTCGACAGAGTCCTACGAGCAGTACTTC. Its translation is CASSSTESYEQYF.

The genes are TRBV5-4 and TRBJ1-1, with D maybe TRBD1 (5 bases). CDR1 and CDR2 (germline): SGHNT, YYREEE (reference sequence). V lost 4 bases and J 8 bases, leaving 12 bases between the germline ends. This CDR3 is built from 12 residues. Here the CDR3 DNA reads TGTGCCAGCAGCCGGGGAGAGGGGGAAGCTTTCTTT. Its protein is CASSRGEGEAFF.

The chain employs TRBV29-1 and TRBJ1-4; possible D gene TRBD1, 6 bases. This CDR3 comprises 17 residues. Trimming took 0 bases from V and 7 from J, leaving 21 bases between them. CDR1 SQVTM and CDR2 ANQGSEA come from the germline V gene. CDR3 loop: CSVEDLGGDRTGEKLFF. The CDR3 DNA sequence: TGCAGCGTTGAAGATCTAGGGGGTGACAGGACGGGTGAAAAACTGTTTTTT.

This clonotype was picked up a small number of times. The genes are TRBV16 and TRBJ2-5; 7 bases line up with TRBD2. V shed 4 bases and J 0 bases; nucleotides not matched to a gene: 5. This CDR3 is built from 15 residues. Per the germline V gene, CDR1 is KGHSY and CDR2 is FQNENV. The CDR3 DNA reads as TGTGCCAGCAGCCCAGCAGGGACTAACCAAGAGACCCAGTACTTC. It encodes CASSPAGTNQETQYF.

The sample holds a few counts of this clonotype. DNA of the CDR3: TGTGCCAGCAGGGGGTGGACCGGGGAGCTGTTTTTT. Its translation: CASRGWTGELFF. V usage is TRBV2 and J usage is TRBJ2-2; D unclear. This CDR3 spans 12 amino acids. The germline V and J ends were trimmed by 6 bases and 5 bases, with 7 bases remaining between them. The germline gives CDR1 SNHLY, CDR2 FYNNEI.

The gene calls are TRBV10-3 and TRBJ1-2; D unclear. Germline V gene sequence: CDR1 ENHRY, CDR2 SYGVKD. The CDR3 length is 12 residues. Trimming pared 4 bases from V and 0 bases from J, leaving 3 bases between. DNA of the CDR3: TGTGCCATCAGTGTAACTAACTATGGCTACACCTTC. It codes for CAISVTNYGYTF.

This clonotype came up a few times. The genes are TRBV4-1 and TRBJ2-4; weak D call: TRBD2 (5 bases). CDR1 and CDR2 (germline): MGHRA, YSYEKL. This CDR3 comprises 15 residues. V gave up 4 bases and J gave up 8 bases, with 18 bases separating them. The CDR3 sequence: CASSRKRDLGDIQYF. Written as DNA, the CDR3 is TGCGCCAGCAGCCGTAAGAGGGATCTCGGGGACATTCAGTACTTC.

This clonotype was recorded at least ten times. CDR3 bases: TGTGCCAGCAGCCAAGTAGGGACTAGCGGGGGGGCCACCTACAATGAGCAGTTCTTC. It translates to CASSQVGTSGGATYNEQFF. This chain links TRBV3-1 with TRBJ2-1; 16 bases agree with TRBD2. V was pared by 1 base and J by 2 bases, with 5 bases of the junction left unmatched. Germline values: CDR1 LGHDT, CDR2 YNNKEL (reference sequence). The CDR3 covers 19 residues.

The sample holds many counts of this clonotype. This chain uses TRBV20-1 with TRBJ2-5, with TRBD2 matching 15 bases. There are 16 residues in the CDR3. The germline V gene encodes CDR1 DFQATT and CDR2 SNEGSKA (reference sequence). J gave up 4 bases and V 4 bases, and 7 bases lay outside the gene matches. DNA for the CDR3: TGCAGTGCTAACGGACTAGCGGGGGGGCCGCGAGAGACCCAGTACTTC. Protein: CSANGLAGGPRETQYF.

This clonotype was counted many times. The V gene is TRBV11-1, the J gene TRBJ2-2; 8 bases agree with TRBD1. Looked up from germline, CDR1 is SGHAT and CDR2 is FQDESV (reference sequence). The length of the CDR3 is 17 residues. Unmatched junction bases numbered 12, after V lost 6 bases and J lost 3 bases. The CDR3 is CASRRKGGQAYTGELFF. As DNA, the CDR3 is TGTGCCAGCAGACGTAAAGGGGGACAGGCGTACACCGGGGAGCTGTTTTTT.

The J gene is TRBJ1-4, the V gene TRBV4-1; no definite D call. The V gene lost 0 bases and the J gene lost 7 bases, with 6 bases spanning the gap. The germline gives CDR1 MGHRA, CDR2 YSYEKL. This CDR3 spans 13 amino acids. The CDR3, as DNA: TGCGCCAGCAGCCAAGAGGGCGGTGAAAAACTGTTTTTT. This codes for CASSQEGGEKLFF.

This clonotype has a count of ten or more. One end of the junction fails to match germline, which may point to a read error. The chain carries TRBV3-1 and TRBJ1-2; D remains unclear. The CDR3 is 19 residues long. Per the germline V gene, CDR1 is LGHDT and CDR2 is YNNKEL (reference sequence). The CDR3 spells CASGQRSVGESPDSYGYTF. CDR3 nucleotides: TGTGCCAGCGGCCAGAGATCGGTCGGGGAGTCCCCCGATAGCTATGGCTACACCTTC.

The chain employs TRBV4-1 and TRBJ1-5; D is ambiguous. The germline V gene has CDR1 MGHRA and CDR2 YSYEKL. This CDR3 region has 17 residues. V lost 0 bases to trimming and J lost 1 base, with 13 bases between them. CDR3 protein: CASSQDQGFRSNQPQHF. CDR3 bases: TGCGCCAGCAGCCAAGATCAAGGGTTTAGGAGCAATCAGCCCCAGCATTTT.

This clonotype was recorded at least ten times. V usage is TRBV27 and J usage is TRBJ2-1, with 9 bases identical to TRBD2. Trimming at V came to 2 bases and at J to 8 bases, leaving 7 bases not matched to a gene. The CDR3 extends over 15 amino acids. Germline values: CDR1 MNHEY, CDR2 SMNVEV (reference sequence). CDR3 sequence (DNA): TGTGCCAGCAGTTTAGCGCGGGGGGGCCGCGATGAGCAGTTCTTC. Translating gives CASSLARGGRDEQFF.

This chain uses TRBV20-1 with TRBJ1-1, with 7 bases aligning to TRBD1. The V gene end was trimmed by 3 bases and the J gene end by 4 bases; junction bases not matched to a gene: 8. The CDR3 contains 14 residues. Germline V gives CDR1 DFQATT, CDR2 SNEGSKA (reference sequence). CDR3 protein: CSARSQGLGTEAFF. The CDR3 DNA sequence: TGCAGTGCTAGGTCACAGGGGTTGGGCACTGAAGCTTTCTTT.

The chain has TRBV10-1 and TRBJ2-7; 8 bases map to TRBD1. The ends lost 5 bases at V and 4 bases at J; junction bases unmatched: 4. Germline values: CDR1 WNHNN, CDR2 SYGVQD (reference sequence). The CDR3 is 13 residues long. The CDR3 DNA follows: TGCGCCAGCAGTCCGGACAGGGAATACGAGCAGTACTTC. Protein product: CASSPDREYEQYF.

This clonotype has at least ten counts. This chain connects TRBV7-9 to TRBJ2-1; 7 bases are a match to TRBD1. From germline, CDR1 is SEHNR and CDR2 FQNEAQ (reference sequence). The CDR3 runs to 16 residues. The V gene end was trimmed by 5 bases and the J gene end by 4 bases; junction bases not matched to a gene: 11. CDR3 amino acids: CASSPPRQGPYNEQFF. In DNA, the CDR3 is TGTGCCAGCAGCCCCCCCCGACAGGGCCCGTACAATGAGCAGTTCTTC.

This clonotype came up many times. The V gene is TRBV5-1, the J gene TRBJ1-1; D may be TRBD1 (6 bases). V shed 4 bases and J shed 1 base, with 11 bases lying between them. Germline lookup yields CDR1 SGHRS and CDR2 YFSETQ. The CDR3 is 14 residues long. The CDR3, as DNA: TGCGCCAGCAGCCAACCGACAGGGAACACTGAAGCTTTCTTT. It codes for CASSQPTGNTEAFF.

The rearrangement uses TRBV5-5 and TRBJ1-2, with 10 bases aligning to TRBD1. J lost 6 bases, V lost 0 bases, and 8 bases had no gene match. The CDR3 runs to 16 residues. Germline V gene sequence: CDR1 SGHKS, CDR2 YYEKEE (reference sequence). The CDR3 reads CASSLGVRDRGHGYTF. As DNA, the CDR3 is TGTGCCAGCAGCTTGGGTGTACGGGACAGGGGACATGGCTACACCTTC.

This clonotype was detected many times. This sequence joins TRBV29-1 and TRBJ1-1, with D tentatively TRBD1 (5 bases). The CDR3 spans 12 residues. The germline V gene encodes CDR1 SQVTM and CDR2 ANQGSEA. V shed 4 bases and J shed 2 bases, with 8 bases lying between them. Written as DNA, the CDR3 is TGCAGCGTTGCGCAGGGCAACACTGAAGCTTTCTTT. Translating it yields CSVAQGNTEAFF. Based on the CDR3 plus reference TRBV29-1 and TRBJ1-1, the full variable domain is SAVISQKPSRDICQRGTSLTIQCQVDSQVTMMFWYRQQPGQSLTLIATANQGSEATYESGFVIDKFPISRPNLTFSTLTVSNMSPEDSSIYLCSVAQGNTEAFFGQGTRLTVV.

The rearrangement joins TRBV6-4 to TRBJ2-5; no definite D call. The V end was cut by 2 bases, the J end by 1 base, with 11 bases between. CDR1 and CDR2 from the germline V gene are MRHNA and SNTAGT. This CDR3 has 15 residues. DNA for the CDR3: TGTGCCAGCAGTGACGGATATCCCTTCCAAGAGACCCAGTACTTC. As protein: CASSDGYPFQETQYF.